The 18 T cell receptor beta chains below come from one sample, sequenced in a study of T cell responses to AZD1222 COVID-19 vaccine. Method: immunoSEQ multiplex PCR; TCRdb's copy keeps in-frame clones and lacks some. This sample has some 99,000 clones; nearly 90% occur once, and the top ten carry around a sixth. This specimen consisted of peripheral blood, obtained on day 0 of AZD1222 vaccination. Receptor source: an adult in good health.

This chain links TRBV7-6 with TRBJ2-2, with D possibly matching TRBD2 (7 bases). Germline CDR1 and CDR2: SGHVS and FNYEAQ. The V end was cut by 5 bases, the J end by 7 bases, with 20 bases between. The CDR3 length is 16 residues. In nucleotides, the CDR3 is TGTGCCAGCAGCCCCCGAGGGGGGGGGTATGGCGGGGAGCTGTTTTTT. It translates to CASSPRGGGYGGELFF.

The CDR3 here is CASSGGGYEQYV. The CDR3 DNA follows: TGTGCCAGCAGTGGCGGGGGATACGAGCAGTACGTC. The chain combines TRBV2 with TRBJ2-7; 7 positions agree with TRBD2. The CDR3 contains 12 residues. Trimming removed 4 bases from V and 4 bases from J; junction bases left unmatched: 1. CDR1 is SNHLY, CDR2 FYNNEI, per germline.

The chain recombines TRBV19 with TRBJ2-4; possibly TRBD1 for D (6 bases). This CDR3 region has 15 residues. V lost 4 bases and J 0 bases, leaving 10 bases between the germline ends. Germline V gene data show CDR1 as LNHDA and CDR2 as SQIVND (reference sequence). The CDR3 reads CASSKGELAKNIQYF. In DNA, the CDR3 is TGTGCCAGTAGTAAGGGGGAGCTAGCCAAAAACATTCAGTACTTC.

This rearrangement joins TRBV7-2 to TRBJ1-5; D gene uncertain. Germline CDR1 is SGHTA and CDR2 is FQGNSA. CDR3 length equals 15 residues. V was clipped by 1 base and J by 8 bases, with 15 bases between them. CDR3: CASSLDPYMGKPQHF. CDR3 in DNA: TGTGCCAGCAGCTTAGATCCATACATGGGAAAGCCCCAGCATTTT.

This clone was seen a single time. The chain links TRBV19 to TRBJ2-1; possibly TRBD1 for D (5 bases). The V gene lost 7 bases and the J gene lost 8 bases, with 9 bases spanning the gap. Germline CDR1 is LNHDA and CDR2 is SQIVND (reference sequence). The CDR3 covers 11 residues. The DNA for the CDR3 is TGTGCCAGTACAATACAGGATGAGCAGTTCTTC. Protein: CASTIQDEQFF.

V is TRBV2 and J is TRBJ1-1; TRBD1 matches at 9 bases. The CDR3 totals 14 residues. Per the germline V gene, CDR1 is SNHLY and CDR2 is FYNNEI. V gave up 6 bases and J gave up 2 bases; unmatched junction bases: 4. The CDR3, as DNA: TGTGCCAGCAGAAGGACAGGGGATAACACTGAAGCTTTCTTT. Its translation: CASRRTGDNTEAFF. The entire variable domain, with the rest obtained from reference TRBV2 and TRBJ1-1, is as follows: EPEVTQTPSHQVTQMGQEVILRCVPISNHLYFYWYRQILGQKVEFLVSFYNNEISEKSEIFDDQFSVERPDGSNFTLKIRSTKLEDSAMYFCASRRTGDNTEAFFGQGTRLTVV.

This clone was detected only once. The chain carries TRBV7-2 and TRBJ1-5; TRBD1 matches at 9 bases. The germline CDR1 and CDR2 sequences are SGHTA and FQGNSA. The V and J ends lost 4 bases and 2 bases, in that order; junction bases with no gene match: 3. This CDR3 has 15 residues. The CDR3 nucleotides are TGTGCCAGCAGCTCGGGACAGGGACGCAATCAGCCCCAGCATTTT. Translated: CASSSGQGRNQPQHF. Full variable domain (rest looked up from reference TRBV7-2 and TRBJ1-5): GAGVSQSPSNKVTEKGKDVELRCDPISGHTALYWYRQSLGQGLEFLIYFQGNSAPDKSGLPSDRFSAERTGGSVSTLTIQRTQQEDSAVYLCASSSGQGRNQPQHFGDGTRLSIL.

The rearrangement uses TRBV24-1 and TRBJ2-3; TRBD2 aligns across 11 bases. CDR1 and CDR2 (germline): KGHDR, SFDVKD. The CDR3 consists of 15 residues. The J segment lost 4 bases and the V segment lost 6 bases, leaving 5 bases of the junction unmatched. CDR3 bases: TGTGCCACCAGTCTAGTAGCGGGAGGGCCAGATACGCAGTATTTT. This translates into CATSLVAGGPDTQYF.

This clone was seen only a few times. The chain links TRBV9 to TRBJ2-7; TRBD2 matches at 8 bases. V shed 2 bases, J shed 7 bases, and the junction held 14 bases outside the gene matches. CDR3 length: 16 residues. CDR1 is SGDLS, CDR2 YYNGEE, per germline. DNA for the CDR3: TGTGCCAGCAGCGTTAGCGGGGCGAGCGGCTATGAAGAGCAGTACTTC. This gives the protein CASSVSGASGYEEQYF.

This clone has just one count. The chain employs TRBV11-2 and TRBJ1-1, with D perhaps matching TRBD1 (6 bases). The CDR3 consists of 18 residues. Looked up from germline, CDR1 is SGHAT and CDR2 is FQNNGV. The V end was cut by 0 bases, the J end by 0 bases, with 17 bases between. DNA for the CDR3: TGTGCCAGCAGCTTAGATTATGGGGGGCGGCAGTTGAACACTGAAGCTTTCTTT. This encodes CASSLDYGGRQLNTEAFF.

The chain has TRBV30 and TRBJ1-1; tentatively, D is TRBD1 (5 bases). The CDR3 has 13 amino acids. Germline assignment: CDR1 GTSNPN and CDR2 SVGIG (reference sequence). V was shortened by 3 bases and J by 4 bases, with 12 bases between the two germline ends. CDR3 coding DNA: TGTGCCTGGAGCGACAGATCGGGCACTGAAGCTTTCTTT. Its protein is CAWSDRSGTEAFF.

J is TRBJ2-7 and V is TRBV27; no reliable D call. Per germline, CDR1 MNHEY and CDR2 SMNVEV (reference sequence). CDR3 size: 14 residues. V was shortened by 8 bases and J by 3 bases, with 17 bases between the two germline ends. The CDR3 sequence: CASPPTATDYEQYF. Written as DNA, the CDR3 is TGTGCCAGCCCCCCCACGGCCACGGACTACGAGCAGTACTTC.

The count of this clone is one. The chain recombines TRBV30 with TRBJ2-1, with TRBD2 identical over 9 bases. Trimming at V came to 0 bases and at J to 10 bases, leaving 7 bases not matched to a gene. Germline assignment: CDR1 GTSNPN and CDR2 SVGIG (reference sequence). This CDR3 has 14 amino acids. The CDR3 nucleotides are TGTGCCTGGAGTGTAAGAGCGGGAGGTAGAGAGCAGTTCTTC. Translated: CAWSVRAGGREQFF.

This chain joins TRBV24-1 and TRBJ2-1; 11 bases match TRBD2. The J segment lost 5 bases and the V segment lost 9 bases, leaving 14 bases of the junction unmatched. The CDR3 is 17 residues long. The germline V gene has CDR1 KGHDR and CDR2 SFDVKD. CDR3 nucleotide sequence: TGTGCCACCGGCCTGGGGACTCTAGCGGGAGGTAACAATGAGCAGTTCTTC. Translating gives CATGLGTLAGGNNEQFF.

The CDR3 here is CASSLASGGGNEQFF. CDR3 sequence (DNA): TGCGCCAGCAGCTTGGCTAGCGGGGGGGGCAATGAGCAGTTCTTC. The chain is built from TRBV5-1 and TRBJ2-1, with 12 bases identical to TRBD2. There are 15 residues in the CDR3. Germline V gene data show CDR1 as SGHRS and CDR2 as YFSETQ. Trimming at V came to 0 bases and at J to 6 bases, leaving 1 base not matched to a gene.

This clone has just one count. The rearrangement joins TRBV15 to TRBJ1-1; the D is unclear. This CDR3 is built from 12 residues. The germline CDR1 and CDR2 sequences are LNHNV and YYDKDF (reference sequence). V was pared by 0 bases and J by 7 bases, with 6 bases between. The CDR3 nucleotides read TGTGCCACCAGCAGAGAGGGCGTTGAAGCTTTCTTT. This sequence encodes CATSREGVEAFF.

J is TRBJ2-3 and V is TRBV30, with TRBD2 matching over 7 bases. This CDR3 has 10 residues. Germline V gene sequence: CDR1 GTSNPN, CDR2 SVGIG (reference sequence). V dropped 8 bases and J dropped 7; count of bases not matched to a gene: 3. The CDR3 region is CAHGGNTQYF. For the CDR3, the DNA is TGTGCCCACGGGGGGAATACGCAGTATTTT.

This clone has a handful of counts. J is TRBJ1-2 and V is TRBV6-5; TRBD1 aligns across 7 bases. Losses at the gene ends were 6 bases for V and 3 bases for J; bases not matched to a gene: 10. The CDR3 length is 15 residues. Per the germline V gene, CDR1 is MNHEY and CDR2 is SVGAGI. The CDR3 region has the DNA TGTGCCAGCAGCCCCAACAGGGGTAAGGACTATGGCTACACCTTC. Amino acid sequence: CASSPNRGKDYGYTF.